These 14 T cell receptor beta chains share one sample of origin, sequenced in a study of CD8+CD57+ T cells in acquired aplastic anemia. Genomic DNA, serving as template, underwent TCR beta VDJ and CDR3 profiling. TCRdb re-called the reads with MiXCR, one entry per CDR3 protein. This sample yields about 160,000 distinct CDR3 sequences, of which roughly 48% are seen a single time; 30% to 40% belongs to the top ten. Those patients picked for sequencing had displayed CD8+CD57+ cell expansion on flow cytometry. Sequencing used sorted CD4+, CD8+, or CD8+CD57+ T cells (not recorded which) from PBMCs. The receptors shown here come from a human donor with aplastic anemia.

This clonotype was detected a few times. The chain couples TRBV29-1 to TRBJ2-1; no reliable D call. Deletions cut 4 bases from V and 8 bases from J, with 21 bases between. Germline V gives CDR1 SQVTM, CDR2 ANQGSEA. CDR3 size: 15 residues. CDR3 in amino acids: CSVGFLSSLGDEQFF. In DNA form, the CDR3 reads TGCAGCGTTGGTTTTCTCTCCTCCTTAGGCGATGAGCAGTTCTTC.

The CDR3 sequence is CSASTGGGREAYEQYF. DNA of the CDR3: TGCAGTGCCTCCACCGGAGGGGGGAGGGAAGCCTACGAGCAGTACTTC. The chain employs TRBV20-1 and TRBJ2-7, with D maybe TRBD2 (7 bases). This CDR3 is 16 amino acids long. With 6 bases removed from V and 2 bases from J, the gap between germline ends came to 23 bases. Per germline, CDR1 DFQATT and CDR2 SNEGSKA (reference sequence).

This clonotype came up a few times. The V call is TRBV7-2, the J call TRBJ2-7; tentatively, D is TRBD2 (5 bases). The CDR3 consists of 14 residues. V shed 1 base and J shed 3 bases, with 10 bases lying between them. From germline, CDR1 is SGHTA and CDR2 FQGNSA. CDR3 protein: CASSLDGGNYEQYF. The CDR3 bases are TGTGCCAGCAGCTTAGATGGAGGCAACTACGAGCAGTACTTC.

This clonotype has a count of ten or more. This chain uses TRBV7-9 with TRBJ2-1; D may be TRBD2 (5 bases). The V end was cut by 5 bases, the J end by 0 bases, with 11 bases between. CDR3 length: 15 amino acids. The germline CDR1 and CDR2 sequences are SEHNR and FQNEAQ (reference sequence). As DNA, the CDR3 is TGTGCCAGCAGCGAAGCGGATAGCTCCTACAATGAGCAGTTCTTC. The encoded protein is CASSEADSSYNEQFF.

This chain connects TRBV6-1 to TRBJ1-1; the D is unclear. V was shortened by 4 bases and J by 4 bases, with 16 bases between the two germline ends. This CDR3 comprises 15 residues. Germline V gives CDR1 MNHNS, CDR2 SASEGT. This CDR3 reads CASSGRTEGITEAFF. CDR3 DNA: TGTGCCAGCAGTGGTCGCACAGAAGGGATCACTGAAGCTTTCTTT.

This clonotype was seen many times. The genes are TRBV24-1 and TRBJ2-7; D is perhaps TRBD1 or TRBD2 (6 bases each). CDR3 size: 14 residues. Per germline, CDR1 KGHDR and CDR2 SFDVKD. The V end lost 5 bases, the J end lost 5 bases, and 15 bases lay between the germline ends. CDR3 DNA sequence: TGTGCCACCAGTGTATCCGGGGGCGCAGACGAGCAGTACTTC. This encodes CATSVSGGADEQYF.

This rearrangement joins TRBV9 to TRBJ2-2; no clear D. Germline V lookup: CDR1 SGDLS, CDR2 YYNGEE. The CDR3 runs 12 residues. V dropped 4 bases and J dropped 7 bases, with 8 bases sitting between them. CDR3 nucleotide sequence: TGTGCCAGCAGCCCAATGTACGGGGAGCTGTTTTTT. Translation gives CASSPMYGELFF.

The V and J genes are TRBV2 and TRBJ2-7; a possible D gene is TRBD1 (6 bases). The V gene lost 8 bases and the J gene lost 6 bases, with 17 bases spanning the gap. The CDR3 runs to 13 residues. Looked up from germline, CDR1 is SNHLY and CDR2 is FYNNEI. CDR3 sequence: CASGNPGVPEQYF. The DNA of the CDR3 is TGTGCCAGCGGGAACCCAGGGGTTCCCGAGCAGTACTTC.

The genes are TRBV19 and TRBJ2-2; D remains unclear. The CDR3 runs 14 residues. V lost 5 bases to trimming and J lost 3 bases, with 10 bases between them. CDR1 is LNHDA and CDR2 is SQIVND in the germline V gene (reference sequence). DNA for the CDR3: TGTGCCAGTAGTCCCTCACAGCACACCGGGGAGCTGTTTTTT. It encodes CASSPSQHTGELFF. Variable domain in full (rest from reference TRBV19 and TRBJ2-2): DGGITQSPKYLFRKEGQNVTLSCEQNLNHDAMYWYRQDPGQGLRLIYYSQIVNDFQKGDIAEGYSVSREKKESFPLTVTSAQKNPTAFYLCASSPSQHTGELFFGEGSRLTVL.

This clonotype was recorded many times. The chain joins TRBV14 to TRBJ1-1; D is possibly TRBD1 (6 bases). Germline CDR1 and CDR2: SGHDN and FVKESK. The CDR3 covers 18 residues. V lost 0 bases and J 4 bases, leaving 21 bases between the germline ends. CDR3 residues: CASSQDVGGGKSGTEAFF. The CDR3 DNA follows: TGTGCCAGCAGCCAAGATGTCGGAGGGGGGAAGTCGGGCACTGAAGCTTTCTTT.

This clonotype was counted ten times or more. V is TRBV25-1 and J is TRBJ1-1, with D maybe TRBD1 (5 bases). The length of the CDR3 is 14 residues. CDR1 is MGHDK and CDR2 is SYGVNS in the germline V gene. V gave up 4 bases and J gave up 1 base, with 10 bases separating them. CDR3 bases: TGTGCCAGCAGTGCCTTAGGGGAGAACACTGAAGCTTTCTTT. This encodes CASSALGENTEAFF.

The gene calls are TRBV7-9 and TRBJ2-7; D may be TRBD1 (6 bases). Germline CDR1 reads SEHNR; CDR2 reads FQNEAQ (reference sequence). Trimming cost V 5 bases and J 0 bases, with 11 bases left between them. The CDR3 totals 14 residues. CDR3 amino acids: CASSPRTASYEQYF. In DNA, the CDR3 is TGTGCCAGCAGCCCACGGACAGCCTCCTACGAGCAGTACTTC.

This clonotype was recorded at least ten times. CDR3 sequence: CASRFGTPTDTQYF. The CDR3, as DNA: TGTGCCAGCAGATTTGGGACACCCACAGATACGCAGTATTTT. The chain has TRBV12-3 or TRBV12-4 and TRBJ2-3, with D perhaps matching TRBD1 (6 bases). This CDR3 region has 14 residues. Deletions cut 6 bases from V and 2 bases from J, with 12 bases between.

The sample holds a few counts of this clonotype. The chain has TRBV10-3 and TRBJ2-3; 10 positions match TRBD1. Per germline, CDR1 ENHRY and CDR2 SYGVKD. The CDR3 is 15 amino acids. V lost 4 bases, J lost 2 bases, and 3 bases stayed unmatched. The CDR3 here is CAISVGTGDTDTQYF. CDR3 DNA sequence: TGTGCCATCAGTGTTGGGACAGGGGACACAGATACGCAGTATTTT.